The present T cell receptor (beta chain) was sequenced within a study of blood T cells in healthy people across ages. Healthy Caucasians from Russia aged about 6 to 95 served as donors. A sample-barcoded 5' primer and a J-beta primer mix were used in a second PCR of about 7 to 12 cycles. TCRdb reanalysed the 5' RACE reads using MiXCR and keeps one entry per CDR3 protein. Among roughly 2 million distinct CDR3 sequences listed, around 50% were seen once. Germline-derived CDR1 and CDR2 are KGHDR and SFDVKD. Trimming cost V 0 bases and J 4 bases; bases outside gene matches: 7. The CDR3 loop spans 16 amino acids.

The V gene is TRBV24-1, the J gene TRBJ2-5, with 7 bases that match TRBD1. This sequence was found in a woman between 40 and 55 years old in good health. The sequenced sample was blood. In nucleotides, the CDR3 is TGTGCCACCAGTGATTTGCAGGGGGTAGGGGGAGAGACCCAGTACTTC. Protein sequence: CATSDLQGVGGETQYF.